The sequence of this T cell receptor (beta chain) was determined in a study of blood T cell repertoires in COVID-19. The protocol was immunoSEQ multiplex PCR, while the TCRdb copy is restricted to in-frame clones and leaves out a portion. The sample holds about 220,000 clones, 75% to 90% seen once. This CDR3 contains 13 residues. From germline, CDR1 is MNHEY and CDR2 SVGEGT. Trimming at V came to 5 bases and at J to 6 bases, leaving 4 bases not matched to a gene. The clonotype comes from a human donor in a cohort sampled during active COVID-19. This rearrangement joins TRBV6-2 or TRBV6-3 to TRBJ2-1; 7 bases match TRBD2. Sequences were obtained from peripheral blood. CDR3: CASSKSGINEQFF. The CDR3 DNA sequence: TGTGCCAGCAGTAAGAGCGGGATCAATGAGCAGTTCTTC.